The 24 T cell receptor beta chains presented below share a single source sample, sequenced in a study of cytomegalovirus exposure and HLA in healthy donors (dated by TCRdb to 2015 to 2018). The library was obtained by the immunoSEQ multiplex PCR assay. The multiplex PCR relied on a mix of 60 forward primers for TCR Vbeta segments and 13 reverse primers for TCR Jbeta segments. Drawn from immuneACCESS, this table holds only the in-frame rearrangements with V and J called that TCRdb kept. Clones are partly lost; checked studies trace under half to an unresolved V gene and leave the rest unexplained. For this sample the table gives 90,000 or so clones, of which roughly 67% were detected only once. 5.9% of the sample belongs to the ten largest clones. Sequenced: PBMCs. Receptors originate from a boy aged 5-17 years in good health and CMV-seropositive.

This clone appeared a few times. This rearrangement joins TRBV5-1 to TRBJ1-6, with D perhaps TRBD1 (5 bases). Trimming removed 6 bases at V and 5 bases at J, with 9 bases between. The CDR3 sequence is 13 residues long. Germline CDR1 and CDR2: SGHRS and YFSETQ. CDR3 protein: CASNTGHNSPLHF. The CDR3 DNA sequence: TGCGCCAGCAATACAGGACATAATTCACCCCTCCACTTT.

This clone has just a few counts. This sequence joins TRBV6-5 and TRBJ2-3, with 8 bases that match TRBD2. This CDR3 is 14 amino acids long. The germline V gene encodes CDR1 MNHEY and CDR2 SVGAGI. V gave up 5 bases and J gave up 4 bases; unmatched junction bases: 5. Written as DNA, the CDR3 is TGTGCCAGCAGTCCCAGCGGGGGTTCAGATACGCAGTATTTT. Protein sequence: CASSPSGGSDTQYF.

CDR3: CASSENEGVHNQPQHF. CDR3 bases: TGTGCCAGCAGTGAAAATGAGGGGGTGCACAATCAGCCCCAGCATTTT. The rearrangement joins TRBV6-1 to TRBJ1-5; weak D call: TRBD1 (6 bases). Looked up from germline, CDR1 is MNHNS and CDR2 is SASEGT. The germline V and J ends were trimmed by 2 bases and 3 bases, with 14 bases remaining between them. The CDR3 contains 16 residues.

This clone was detected a few times. J is TRBJ1-1 and V is TRBV11-1; D unclear. This CDR3 has 13 residues. In germline, CDR1 is SGHAT, CDR2 FQDESV (reference sequence). The V gene lost 4 bases and the J gene lost 4 bases, with 10 bases spanning the gap. CDR3 sequence reads: CASSSASGTEAFF. The CDR3 bases are TGTGCCAGCAGCTCAGCTAGTGGCACTGAAGCTTTCTTT.

This chain's CDR3 is CATGQGNTEAFF. The CDR3 nucleotides are TGTGCCACCGGACAGGGTAACACTGAAGCTTTCTTT. The chain links TRBV2 to TRBJ1-1, with 8 bases matching TRBD1. From germline, CDR1 is SNHLY and CDR2 FYNNEI. The CDR3 covers 12 residues. J was trimmed by 2 bases and V by 10 bases; bases with no gene match: 3.

The CDR3 DNA follows: TGTGCCAGCAGCCCCGGGACAGATTCTAGCACAGATACGCAGTATTTT. It yields the protein CASSPGTDSSTDTQYF. The chain uses TRBV7-9 and TRBJ2-3, with TRBD1 matching 7 bases. The junction had 8 bases not matched to a gene; V was cut back by 5 bases and J by 0 bases. Germline loops: CDR1 SEHNR, CDR2 FQNEAQ (reference sequence). This CDR3 is built from 16 residues.

This clone was counted between two and nine times. The chain employs TRBV29-1 and TRBJ1-3; a possible D gene is TRBD1 (6 bases). This CDR3 has 15 residues. V was shortened by 3 bases and J by 0 bases, with 12 bases between the two germline ends. From germline, CDR1 is SQVTM and CDR2 ANQGSEA. This CDR3 reads CSVDRDTDSGNTIYF. In nucleotides, the CDR3 is TGCAGCGTTGACCGGGACACAGACTCTGGAAACACCATATATTTT.

In this sample, this clone turned up a few times. This CDR3 reads CASSGLAENNEQFF. In DNA form, the CDR3 reads TGTGCCAGCAGCGGACTAGCGGAGAACAATGAGCAGTTCTTC. V and J are TRBV6-1 and TRBJ2-1, with 10 bases that match TRBD2. With 6 bases clipped from V and 5 bases from J, the junction kept 4 bases outside the gene matches. The CDR3 is 14 residues long. The germline V gene encodes CDR1 MNHNS and CDR2 SASEGT.

The chain is built from TRBV30 and TRBJ1-3; 12 positions match TRBD1. The junction had 6 bases not matched to a gene; V was cut back by 3 bases and J by 6 bases. CDR3 size: 15 residues. CDR1 GTSNPN and CDR2 SVGIG come from the germline V gene (reference sequence). The CDR3 nucleotides are TGTGCCTGGAGCCCCGGGACAGGGGGCGAAAACACCATATATTTT. Encoded protein: CAWSPGTGGENTIYF.

The chain couples TRBV7-9 to TRBJ2-3; no clear D. V lost 5 bases, J lost 5 bases, and 11 bases lay in between. CDR1 SEHNR and CDR2 FQNEAQ come from the germline V gene (reference sequence). CDR3 length equals 13 residues. The CDR3 DNA reads as TGTGCCAGCAGCCTTCCTCCGGGAGATACGCAGTATTTT. This translates into CASSLPPGDTQYF.

This clone was counted only a few times. The V gene is TRBV5-4, the J gene TRBJ2-7, with TRBD1 identical over 8 bases. The CDR3 runs to 15 residues. J gave up 2 bases and V 3 bases, and 7 bases lay outside the gene matches. Germline V gene lookup returns CDR1 SGHNT and CDR2 YYREEE (reference sequence). In DNA, the CDR3 is TGTGCCAGCAGCTCGGGACAGGCAATAGCCTACGAGCAGTACTTC. Translating gives CASSSGQAIAYEQYF.

Only a few counts were recorded for this clone. The rearrangement uses TRBV5-1 and TRBJ1-2; 7 bases are a match to TRBD1. The CDR3 has 16 amino acids. Germline CDR1 is SGHRS and CDR2 is YFSETQ. Trimming removed 0 bases from V and 0 bases from J; junction bases left unmatched: 5. DNA for the CDR3: TGCGCCAGCAGCTTGGACAGCAGGGGGTCTAACTATGGCTACACCTTC. As protein: CASSLDSRGSNYGYTF. The whole variable domain, remainder taken from reference TRBV5-1 and TRBJ1-2, is KAGVTQTPRYLIKTRGQQVTLSCSPISGHRSVSWYQQTPGQGLQFLFEYFSETQRNKGNFPGRFSGRQFSNSRSEMNVSTLELGDSALYLCASSLDSRGSNYGYTFGSGTRLTVV.

The rearrangement links TRBV7-3 to TRBJ1-2, with D perhaps TRBD1 (6 bases). V lost 7 bases to trimming and J lost 0 bases, with 12 bases between them. Germline V CDR1 and CDR2: SGHTA, FQGTGA. This CDR3 is 14 amino acids long. CDR3 region: CASTLDRTNYGYTF. The CDR3, as DNA: TGTGCCAGCACCCTCGACAGGACTAACTATGGCTACACCTTC.

The genes are TRBV9 and TRBJ2-3, with 9 positions matching TRBD2. After removal of 0 bases from V and 5 bases from J, the junction contained 7 bases not matched to a gene. CDR1 and CDR2 (germline): SGDLS, YYNGEE. This CDR3 comprises 16 residues. The CDR3 spells CASSVAAGGPVDTQYF. As DNA, the CDR3 is TGTGCCAGCAGCGTAGCTGCGGGGGGGCCAGTAGATACGCAGTATTTT.

V gene TRBV9 combines with J gene TRBJ1-2; weak D call: TRBD1 (5 bases). Trimming left V 0 bases short and J 2 bases short, with 11 bases between. Germline CDR1 is SGDLS and CDR2 is YYNGEE. This CDR3 contains 15 residues. The CDR3 DNA reads as TGTGCCAGCAGCGTAGCTACGGGGGAAAACTATGGCTACACCTTC. It codes for CASSVATGENYGYTF.

This clone was seen only a few times. V and J are TRBV2 and TRBJ2-7, with 9 bases that match TRBD1. CDR1 SNHLY and CDR2 FYNNEI come from the germline V gene. CDR3 size: 15 residues. Trimming cost V 7 bases and J 0 bases; bases outside gene matches: 7. In nucleotides, the CDR3 is TGTGCCAGCACTCGAGACAGGGGGAGCTCCTACGAGCAGTACTTC. The encoded protein is CASTRDRGSSYEQYF.

The chain employs TRBV6-1 and TRBJ1-2, with no clear D. Trimming stripped 3 bases from V and 4 bases from J, with 9 bases between. CDR1 and CDR2 (germline): MNHNS, SASEGT. This CDR3 is built from 13 residues. The CDR3 region is CASSDTSGYGYTF. DNA for the CDR3: TGTGCCAGCAGTGATACGTCGGGCTATGGCTACACCTTC.

This clone was counted once. The gene calls are TRBV19 and TRBJ2-6; D is unresolved. Trimming left V 4 bases short and J 0 bases short, with 10 bases between. The CDR3 has 16 amino acids. CDR1 and CDR2 (germline): LNHDA, SQIVND (reference sequence). The CDR3 is CASSKDFGSGANVLTF. Written as DNA, the CDR3 is TGTGCCAGTAGTAAAGACTTCGGCTCTGGGGCCAACGTCCTGACTTTC.

V gene TRBV30 combines with J gene TRBJ1-3, with a possible D match to TRBD1 (5 bases). The CDR3 contains 13 residues. Between the trimmed V and J ends, which lost 3 bases and 1 base, there was a span of 7 bases. Germline V CDR1 and CDR2: GTSNPN, SVGIG (reference sequence). This CDR3 reads CAWSRESGNTIYF. CDR3 nucleotide sequence: TGTGCCTGGAGCAGGGAATCTGGAAACACCATATATTTT.

The V and J genes are TRBV19 and TRBJ2-2; 12 nucleotides line up with TRBD1. The CDR3 runs 15 residues. Germline lookup yields CDR1 LNHDA and CDR2 SQIVND (reference sequence). J was trimmed by 5 bases and V by 4 bases; bases with no gene match: 2. CDR3 nucleotides: TGTGCCAGTAGTAGGGGACAGGGGGCAACCGGGGAGCTGTTTTTT. Protein product: CASSRGQGATGELFF.

The V gene is TRBV4-3, the J gene TRBJ2-7, with 10 bases lining up with TRBD2. There are 16 residues in the CDR3. The J segment lost 6 bases and the V segment lost 0 bases, leaving 8 bases of the junction unmatched. Germline V CDR1 and CDR2: LGHNA, YSLEER. The CDR3 loop reads CASSQDVGLANCEQYF. The CDR3 DNA follows: TGCGCCAGCAGCCAAGATGTGGGACTAGCGAACTGCGAGCAGTACTTC.

Remarks on this clone: The same CDR3 also results from other DNA sequences found in this sample. This chain links TRBV15 with TRBJ1-4, with TRBD1 matching over 10 bases. The length of the CDR3 is 15 residues. The J segment lost 6 bases and the V segment lost 2 bases, leaving 3 bases of the junction unmatched. Looked up from germline, CDR1 is LNHNV and CDR2 is YYDKDF (reference sequence). Written as DNA, the CDR3 is TGTGCCACCAGCAGAACCGGGACAGGGGATGAAAAACTGTTTTTT. Its protein product is CATSRTGTGDEKLFF. The full variable domain, its missing parts supplied by reference TRBV15 and TRBJ1-4, is DAMVIQNPRYQVTQFGKPVTLSCSQTLNHNVMYWYQQKSSQAPKLLFHYYDKDFNNEADTPDNFQSRRPNTSFCFLDIRSPGLGDTAMYLCATSRTGTGDEKLFFGSGTQLSVL.

The chain joins TRBV6-1 to TRBJ2-2, with a weak D call TRBD2 (5 bases). The germline CDR1 and CDR2 sequences are MNHNS and SASEGT. This CDR3 comprises 13 residues. V was shortened by 6 bases and J by 6 bases, with 11 bases between the two germline ends. CDR3 bases: TGTGCCAGCAGGCCTGGCGGGTCCGGGGAGCTGTTTTTT. Its translation is CASRPGGSGELFF.

V usage is TRBV28 and J usage is TRBJ2-7, with 9 bases fitting TRBD1. The junction had 7 bases not matched to a gene; V was cut back by 5 bases and J by 2 bases. This CDR3 comprises 15 residues. Germline loops: CDR1 MDHEN, CDR2 SYDVKM. Here the CDR3 reads CASSPGTGFPYEQYF. DNA of the CDR3: TGTGCCAGCAGTCCCGGGACAGGGTTCCCCTACGAGCAGTACTTC.